These 16 T cell receptor beta chains share one sample of origin, sequenced in a study of HIV-infected patients and healthy controls. TCRdb itself ran the 5' RACE reads through MiXCR, one entry per CDR3 protein. The table lists around 64,000 distinct CDR3 sequences, around 16% of them singletons, with approximately 5% in the top ten. Sequencing used CD4+ T cells from blood. The receptors come from a human donor in good health.

The chain joins TRBV19 to TRBJ2-6; D gene uncertain. Germline values: CDR1 LNHDA, CDR2 SQIVND (reference sequence). V was cut by 5 bases and J by 1 base, with 6 bases left in between. This CDR3 has 14 residues. The CDR3 region is CASSPVSGANVLTF. The CDR3 DNA is TGTGCCAGTAGTCCAGTGTCTGGGGCCAACGTCCTGACTTTC.

The chain employs TRBV3-1 and TRBJ1-1; D ambiguous. From germline, CDR1 is LGHDT and CDR2 YNNKEL (reference sequence). CDR3 length: 12 residues. With 3 bases removed from V and 2 bases from J, the gap between germline ends came to 4 bases. The CDR3 sequence: CASSQANTEAFF. Written as DNA, the CDR3 is TGTGCCAGCAGCCAGGCAAACACTGAAGCTTTCTTT. Complete variable domain (other parts from reference TRBV3-1 and TRBJ1-1): DTAVSQTPKYLVTQMGNDKSIKCEQNLGHDTMYWYKQDSKKFLKIMFSYNNKELIINETVPNRFSPKSPDKAHLNLHINSLELGDSAVYFCASSQANTEAFFGQGTRLTVV.

This clonotype was counted only a few times. The gene calls are TRBV28 and TRBJ2-5; weak D call: TRBD2 (7 bases). Trimming removed 6 bases at V and 2 bases at J, with 13 bases between. Germline CDR1 is MDHEN and CDR2 is SYDVKM. The CDR3 consists of 14 residues. For the CDR3, the DNA is TGTGCCAGCAGAACCGGGGGGCTTCAAGAGACCCAGTACTTC. It codes for CASRTGGLQETQYF.

The chain recombines TRBV5-1 with TRBJ2-5, with D hard to call. Germline-derived CDR1 and CDR2 are SGHRS and YFSETQ. Trimming left V 4 bases short and J 4 bases short, with 11 bases between. The CDR3 totals 13 residues. The CDR3 DNA reads as TGCGCCAGCAGCCCCGGAATAATAGAGACCCAGTACTTC. It codes for CASSPGIIETQYF. The full variable domain, with the rest looked up from reference TRBV5-1 and TRBJ2-5, is KAGVTQTPRYLIKTRGQQVTLSCSPISGHRSVSWYQQTPGQGLQFLFEYFSETQRNKGNFPGRFSGRQFSNSRSEMNVSTLELGDSALYLCASSPGIIETQYFGPGTRLLVL.

This clonotype was observed a handful of times. V is TRBV20-1 and J is TRBJ2-1; a weak D match, TRBD2 (6 bases). Germline-derived CDR1 and CDR2 are DFQATT and SNEGSKA (reference sequence). The CDR3 is made up of 14 amino acids. With 5 bases removed from V and 4 bases from J, the gap between germline ends came to 15 bases. CDR3 bases: TGCAGTGCTTCCCACAAACGGGGGTACAATGAGCAGTTCTTC. Translated, it gives CSASHKRGYNEQFF.

This CDR3 is CASKVSGRVAGELFF. In DNA, the CDR3 is TGTGCCAGCAAAGTGAGCGGGAGAGTGGCCGGGGAGCTGTTTTTT. This sequence joins TRBV7-9 and TRBJ2-2; 8 bases agree with TRBD2. Germline V lookup: CDR1 SEHNR, CDR2 FQNEAQ (reference sequence). V shed 7 bases, J shed 6 bases, and the junction held 10 bases outside the gene matches. The CDR3 spans 15 residues.

V and J are TRBV14 and TRBJ1-1; possibly TRBD1 for D (5 bases). Germline CDR1 is SGHDN and CDR2 is FVKESK. The CDR3 covers 15 residues. The V and J ends lost 4 bases and 1 base respectively, with 13 bases between them. CDR3 protein: CASSPGRRENTEAFF. CDR3 nucleotide sequence: TGTGCCAGCAGCCCGGGACGTCGGGAGAACACTGAAGCTTTCTTT.

The rearrangement joins TRBV10-3 to TRBJ2-7, with a tentative D call TRBD2 (5 bases). The CDR3 is 15 amino acids. V was cut by 2 bases and J by 4 bases, with 15 bases left in between. Germline CDR1 reads ENHRY; CDR2 reads SYGVKD. CDR3 bases: TGTGCCATCAGTGAGGCCGCCGGAGGAGCTTACGAGCAGTACTTC. This sequence encodes CAISEAAGGAYEQYF.

The chain is built from TRBV30 and TRBJ1-1; 9 nucleotides match TRBD1. Germline values: CDR1 GTSNPN, CDR2 SVGIG (reference sequence). This CDR3 is built from 15 residues. The V and J ends lost 5 bases and 6 bases, in that order; junction bases with no gene match: 13. The CDR3 region is CAWLPPGTGLPEAFF. The DNA of the CDR3 is TGTGCCTGGCTTCCTCCCGGGACAGGGTTGCCTGAAGCTTTCTTT.

This clonotype came up many times. The rearrangement joins TRBV4-3 to TRBJ2-7, with TRBD1 matching over 8 bases. The CDR3 extends over 15 amino acids. The germline gives CDR1 LGHNA, CDR2 YSLEER. V trimming: 4 bases; J trimming: 3 bases; junction bases outside the gene matches: 8. CDR3 sequence reads: CASSPARDRYYEQYF. Here the CDR3 DNA reads TGCGCCAGCAGCCCGGCGAGGGACAGGTACTACGAGCAGTACTTC.

This clonotype was observed many times. The V and J genes are TRBV20-1 and TRBJ1-5, with a tentative D call TRBD1 (5 bases). Germline lookup yields CDR1 DFQATT and CDR2 SNEGSKA (reference sequence). The CDR3 has 15 residues. The ends were cut back, 1 base at V and 0 bases at J, with 10 bases in the middle. This CDR3 reads CSARAPRGSNQPQHF. CDR3 nucleotides: TGCAGTGCTAGAGCGCCAAGGGGTAGCAATCAGCCCCAGCATTTT.

V usage is TRBV30 and J usage is TRBJ2-3, with D perhaps TRBD2 (6 bases). The length of the CDR3 is 14 residues. Between the trimmed V and J ends, which lost 5 bases and 2 bases, there was a span of 14 bases. The germline V gene has CDR1 GTSNPN and CDR2 SVGIG (reference sequence). The CDR3 bases are TGTGCCTGGGATCCGGGACTCCCCACAGATACGCAGTATTTT. Protein sequence: CAWDPGLPTDTQYF.

This clonotype was seen at least ten times. The chain is built from TRBV29-1 and TRBJ2-7; D might be TRBD1 (7 bases). CDR1 SQVTM and CDR2 ANQGSEA come from the germline V gene. The CDR3 contains 13 residues. The ends were cut back, 5 bases at V and 4 bases at J, with 15 bases in the middle. In DNA form, the CDR3 reads TGCAGCGTTAGCAGGGGGGCTTTGTACGAGCAGTACTTC. Protein product: CSVSRGALYEQYF.

This clonotype turned up a few times. For the CDR3, the DNA is TGTGCCAGTAGTAAAGCACACGCACCGTCCGCCGGGACATGGGGCGAGCAGTACTTC. The encoded protein is CASSKAHAPSAGTWGEQYF. V gene TRBV19 combines with J gene TRBJ2-7; tentatively, D is TRBD1 (6 bases). CDR1 and CDR2 from the germline V gene are LNHDA and SQIVND (reference sequence). V shed 4 bases and J shed 6 bases, with 31 bases lying between them. CDR3 size: 19 residues.

This clonotype came up many times. This rearrangement joins TRBV12-3 or TRBV12-4 to TRBJ1-4; weak D call: TRBD1 (5 bases). Between the trimmed V and J ends, which lost 6 bases and 3 bases, there was a span of 11 bases. There are 14 residues in the CDR3. The CDR3 sequence is CASRFGTANEKLFF. CDR3 DNA: TGTGCCAGCAGATTCGGGACTGCTAATGAAAAACTGTTTTTT.

A few counts support this clonotype. V gene TRBV12-3 or TRBV12-4 combines with J gene TRBJ2-5, with D possibly TRBD2 on 6 matching bases. This CDR3 has 14 amino acids. The germline V and J ends were trimmed by 6 bases and 3 bases, with 14 bases remaining between them. The CDR3 nucleotides are TGTGCCAGCAGGATTAGCGGCAGTAAAGAGACCCAGTACTTC. Protein product: CASRISGSKETQYF.